This entry features one TCR beta chain sequence. Produced via immunoSEQ multiplex PCR; TCRdb's table is partial and in-frame only. The sample holds around 75,000 clones, around 85% seen once. The data stem from a study of cytomegalovirus exposure and HLA in healthy donors. Study context: The approximately 130 validation repertoires and the approximately 700 first-cohort repertoires shared a platform, a later analysis reported.

The sequencing sample was made of PBMCs. The receptor was isolated from a man aged 30 to 45 in good health and CMV-seronegative.

CDR3 loop: CASSHGTSGTFF. The CDR3 DNA reads as TGTGCCAGCAGTCATGGGACTAGCGGGACGTTCTTC. The chain has TRBV6-6 and TRBJ2-1, with TRBD2 matching over 13 bases. This CDR3 is 12 amino acids long. The germline CDR1 and CDR2 sequences are MNHNY and SVGAGI (reference sequence). V was clipped by 5 bases and J by 15 bases; unmatched bases: 4.